The clone carrying this T cell receptor (beta chain) was found many times. Looked up from germline, CDR1 is MNHEY and CDR2 is SMNVEV (reference sequence). Trimming took 3 bases from V and 3 from J, leaving 6 bases between them. This CDR3 comprises 13 residues. The sample comes from a study of spatial heterogeneity in lung cancer. TCRdb redid the calling of the 5' RACE reads with MiXCR, one entry per CDR3 protein. The sample yields 51,000 or so distinct CDR3 sequences, roughly 7% seen once. Time point described: blood at routine non-recurrence follow-up after resection. Sequencing covered unsorted whole RNA taken from tumor, nontumor lung or frozen PBMC.

This sequence joins TRBV27 and TRBJ1-5; D is perhaps TRBD1 (5 bases). Sequencing was performed on PBMCs, taken at follow-up. The source of this sequence is a female donor with early-stage non-small cell lung cancer. CDR3 in amino acids: CASSFRANQPQHF. The CDR3 DNA is TGTGCCAGCAGTTTCAGGGCCAATCAGCCCCAGCATTTT.